This entry is about one T cell receptor (beta chain). Assay used: immunoSEQ multiplex PCR; TCRdb lists only in-frame clones, some missing. The sample contains about 160,000 clones, just over 95% of which appear only once. The CDR3 covers 18 residues. Trimming cost V 5 bases and J 4 bases; bases outside gene matches: 18. Germline-derived CDR1 and CDR2 are LNHNV and YYDKDF (reference sequence). These data are taken from a study of control samples from healthy donors and cancer patients. The receptor's source is a woman aged 30 to 39 in good health. This chain uses TRBV15 with TRBJ1-2, with 8 positions matching TRBD1. Material: blood. The CDR3 protein is CATSAQGTGDSTSYGYTF. The CDR3 DNA sequence: TGTGCCACCAGCGCTCAGGGGACAGGAGATAGTACGTCCTATGGCTACACCTTC.